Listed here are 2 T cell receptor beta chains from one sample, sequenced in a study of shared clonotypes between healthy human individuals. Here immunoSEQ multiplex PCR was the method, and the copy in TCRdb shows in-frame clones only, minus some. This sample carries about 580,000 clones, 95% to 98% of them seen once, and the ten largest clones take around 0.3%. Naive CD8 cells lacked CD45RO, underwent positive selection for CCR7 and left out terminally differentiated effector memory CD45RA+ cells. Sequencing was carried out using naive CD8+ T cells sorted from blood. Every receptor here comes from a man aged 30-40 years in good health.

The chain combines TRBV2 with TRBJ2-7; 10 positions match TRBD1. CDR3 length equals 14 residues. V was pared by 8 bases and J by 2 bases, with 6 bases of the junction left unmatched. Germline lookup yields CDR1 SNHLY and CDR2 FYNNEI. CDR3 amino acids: CASEAGTGAYEQYF. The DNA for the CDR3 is TGTGCCAGCGAAGCCGGGACAGGGGCCTACGAGCAGTACTTC.

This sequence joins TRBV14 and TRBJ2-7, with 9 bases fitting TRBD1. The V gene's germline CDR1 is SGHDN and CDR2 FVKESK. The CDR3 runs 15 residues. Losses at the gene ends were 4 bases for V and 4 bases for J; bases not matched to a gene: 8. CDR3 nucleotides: TGTGCCAGCAGCCCGGGACAGGGTTTCTCTTACGAGCAGTACTTC. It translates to CASSPGQGFSYEQYF.